A selection of T cell receptor beta chains follows, all from one sample in a study of cytomegalovirus exposure and HLA in healthy donors. The data were produced by immunoSEQ multiplex PCR, yet TCRdb's version contains in-frame clones alone and is incomplete. This sample has about 160,000 clones, with 70% to 80% found just once. The specimen was PBMCs. The receptor source for this set is a male donor in good health and CMV-seronegative. Each CDR3 is given with its conserved first and last residue.

v_gene	j_gene	CDR3aa
TRBV11-2	TRBJ2-3	CASSSLTSSGGLYF
TRBV27	TRBJ2-3	CASIHYTSGDTDTQYF
TRBV6-5	TRBJ1-1	CASSLTVPLTEAFF
TRBV5-5	TRBJ2-2	CASSLVSAGELFF
TRBV11-2	TRBJ2-3	CASSFNTGGTDTQYF
TRBV28	TRBJ2-1	CASSSGDAGSYNEQFF
TRBV7-9	TRBJ1-2	CASSLSGGDGYTF
TRBV6-5	TRBJ1-5	CASSWTDSNQPQHF
TRBV19	TRBJ1-5	CASSIGGWSNQPQHF
TRBV29-1	TRBJ2-1	CSAGQGGGNEQFF
TRBV2	TRBJ1-1	CASSEQGFEAFF
TRBV5-1	TRBJ2-1	CASSPGQGYSEQFF
TRBV6-5	TRBJ1-2	CASSSWDSFNYGYTF
TRBV7-9	TRBJ2-7	CSSSSDSYEQYF
TRBV4-3	TRBJ2-3	CASSPLSGGTPHRGTQYF
TRBV5-5	TRBJ2-7	CASSPAGTSHYEQYF
TRBV7-8	TRBJ1-1	CASSLDRANTEAFF
TRBV7-9	TRBJ2-1	CASSYPGQGLF
TRBV6-5	TRBJ1-1	CASSYSSGRGAFF
TRBV27	TRBJ2-1	CASSLRGGSYNEQFF
TRBV29-1	TRBJ1-4	CSVDVGGEKLFF
TRBV23-1	TRBJ1-5	CASNQGNQPQHF
TRBV6-6	TRBJ2-1	CASSYPGGLNNEQFF
TRBV28	TRBJ1-1	CASSLSTGFSEAFF
TRBV2	TRBJ1-1	CASSGSRGKPEAFF
TRBV5-1	TRBJ1-2	CASSFGEANYGYTF
TRBV11-2	TRBJ2-1	CASSPTPTGGGEQFF
TRBV7-8	TRBJ1-1	CASSFQGANTEAFF
TRBV6-4	TRBJ2-6	CASGRLNRFRVSGANVLTF
TRBV5-1	TRBJ2-3	CASSLGAGDTQYF
TRBV2	TRBJ2-2	CARTTSGSNTGELFF
TRBV6-5	TRBJ1-2	CASSYSTGLSYGYTF
TRBV28	TRBJ2-7	CASSLFSDRKISYEQYF
TRBV6-5	TRBJ2-1	CASSNSGRALNEQFF
TRBV20-1	TRBJ1-6	CSAREEGTLHF
TRBV5-5	TRBJ2-7	CASSPQRSSSYEQYF
TRBV7-8	TRBJ2-1	CASSGTGGAGQFF
TRBV6-1	TRBJ1-6	CASSEAGGGTPLHF
TRBV28	TRBJ2-7	CASSSPGQGYYEQYF
TRBV19	TRBJ1-6	CASSTKRQGALRSPLHF
TRBV19	TRBJ1-5	CASSIGSIGVYNQPQHF
TRBV7-9	TRBJ2-6	CSSSQPGSGANVLTF
TRBV6-6	TRBJ1-3	CASSRLQGADTIYF
TRBV4-2	TRBJ1-2	CASSGTGTVGGYTF
TRBV2	TRBJ2-2	CASRALAGGPIGELFF
TRBV7-9	TRBJ1-2	CASSPRTASYGYTF
TRBV9	TRBJ1-5	CASSALFPLKQGSYSNQPQHF
TRBV5-5	TRBJ2-5	CASSLQVGGETQYF
TRBV6-6	TRBJ1-5	CASSGQGQQQPQHF